Listed here are 20 T cell receptor beta chains from one sample, sequenced in a study of blood T cells in healthy people across ages. Primed by a sample-barcoded 5' primer and a J-beta primer mix, a second PCR proceeded for roughly 6 to 12 cycles. Using its own MiXCR run on the 5' RACE reads, TCRdb lists one record per CDR3 protein. The top ten hold about a quarter of the sample, which has 800,000 or so distinct CDR3 sequences, under 80% seen once. Material: blood. The receptors shown here come from a man between 25 and 39 years old in good health.

This chain joins TRBV11-2 and TRBJ2-1; 10 positions agree with TRBD2. CDR1 is SGHAT and CDR2 is FQNNGV in the germline V gene. The V and J ends lost 5 bases and 5 bases, in that order; junction bases with no gene match: 6. This CDR3 is built from 15 residues. The CDR3 here is CASSDLAGAHNEQFF. The CDR3 nucleotides are TGTGCCAGCAGCGATCTAGCGGGGGCGCACAATGAGCAGTTCTTC.

This sequence joins TRBV29-1 and TRBJ2-7; D may be TRBD2 (5 bases). Germline lookup yields CDR1 SQVTM and CDR2 ANQGSEA. The CDR3 is made up of 12 amino acids. V lost 4 bases, J lost 3 bases, and 10 bases lay in between. CDR3 DNA: TGCAGCGTTGTGAGAGGGATCTACGAGCAGTACTTC. It is translated as CSVVRGIYEQYF.

The V and J genes are TRBV6-2 or TRBV6-3 and TRBJ1-2; D remains unclear. In germline, CDR1 is MNHEY, CDR2 SVGEGT. V lost 2 bases and J lost 8, with 9 bases in between. The CDR3 is made up of 12 amino acids. CDR3 nucleotides: TGTGCCAGCAGTTACCGGACCCAAGGCTACACCTTC. Its translation is CASSYRTQGYTF.

The gene calls are TRBV5-6 and TRBJ2-3; D is unresolved. This CDR3 is 13 amino acids long. Germline CDR1 is SGHDT and CDR2 is YYEEEE. V was shortened by 0 bases and J by 6 bases, with 8 bases between the two germline ends. The CDR3 protein is CASSLDGQDTQYF. In DNA, the CDR3 is TGTGCCAGCAGCTTGGATGGGCAGGATACGCAGTATTTT.

In this sample, this clonotype turned up a few times. The chain links TRBV28 to TRBJ2-3; 8 bases fit TRBD2. This CDR3 spans 18 amino acids. CDR1 and CDR2 (germline): MDHEN, SYDVKM. The V gene end was trimmed by 3 bases and the J gene end by 2 bases; junction bases not matched to a gene: 13. Here the CDR3 DNA reads TGTGCCAGCAGTTTTTCCCCCGGGGGGGGCAGTAACACAGATACGCAGTATTTT. This gives the protein CASSFSPGGGSNTDTQYF.

The chain joins TRBV6-5 to TRBJ2-5, with D maybe TRBD1 (5 bases). The assigned J gene may be wrong: the sequence end matches TRBJ2-7 better. The germline V gene has CDR1 MNHEY and CDR2 SVGAGI. The CDR3 has 15 amino acids. The CDR3 spells CASRINRQTSYEQYF. For the CDR3, the DNA is TGTGCCAGCAGGATTAATAGACAGACCTCCTACGAGCAGTACTTC.

This clonotype was counted once. This chain links TRBV2 with TRBJ2-2; 9 positions agree with TRBD1. Germline CDR1 reads SNHLY; CDR2 reads FYNNEI. The CDR3 spans 15 residues. V lost 3 bases to trimming and J lost 1 base; unmatched junction nucleotides: 0. CDR3 region: CASSETGGNTGELFF. DNA of the CDR3: TGTGCCAGCAGTGAGACAGGGGGGAACACCGGGGAGCTGTTTTTT.

The sample holds a few counts of this clonotype. The chain carries TRBV28 and TRBJ1-2, with no clear D. The CDR3 is made up of 13 amino acids. Germline V CDR1 and CDR2: MDHEN, SYDVKM. V was shortened by 9 bases and J by 3 bases, with 14 bases between the two germline ends. The CDR3 DNA is TGTGCCAGTAGCGGGCCGCTCCACTATGGCTACACCTTC. Its translation is CASSGPLHYGYTF.

This clonotype was counted many times. The V gene is TRBV7-2, the J gene TRBJ2-1; 9 bases align to TRBD1. The length of the CDR3 is 15 residues. J was trimmed by 7 bases and V by 7 bases; bases with no gene match: 11. CDR1 and CDR2 from the germline V gene are SGHTA and FQGNSA. CDR3 sequence: CASITTGGARNEQFF. The CDR3 DNA reads as TGTGCCAGCATCACAACAGGGGGCGCCCGGAATGAGCAGTTCTTC.

The chain has TRBV6-1 and TRBJ1-2; 8 bases match TRBD1. The CDR3 sequence is 15 residues long. After removal of 9 bases from V and 8 bases from J, the junction contained 17 bases not matched to a gene. From germline, CDR1 is MNHNS and CDR2 SASEGT. CDR3 amino acids: CAREEAGGFSAGYTF. CDR3 in DNA: TGTGCCAGAGAAGAGGCAGGGGGCTTCTCGGCGGGCTACACCTTC.

The CDR3, as DNA: TGTGCCAGCAGCCCCGACAGGGGGCGTCTCTACACCTTC. It is translated as CASSPDRGRLYTF. The V and J genes are TRBV7-2 and TRBJ1-2, with 10 positions matching TRBD1. Losses at the gene ends were 5 bases for V and 10 bases for J; bases not matched to a gene: 7. CDR1 is SGHTA and CDR2 is FQGNSA in the germline V gene. The CDR3 consists of 13 residues.

This clonotype was counted only a few times. This rearrangement joins TRBV4-2 to TRBJ1-2; TRBD1 might be the D (5 bases). Trimming pared 0 bases from V and 8 bases from J, leaving 7 bases between. The CDR3 totals 12 residues. CDR1 and CDR2 (germline): LGHNA, YNFKEQ. The CDR3 sequence: CASSQDYRGYTF. As DNA, the CDR3 is TGTGCCAGCAGCCAAGACTACAGGGGCTACACCTTC.

This clonotype was detected once. This sequence joins TRBV24-1 and TRBJ2-1; D remains ambiguous. V was clipped by 4 bases and J by 7 bases, with 10 bases between them. This CDR3 is built from 13 residues. Germline V lookup: CDR1 KGHDR, CDR2 SFDVKD. CDR3: CATSDFDSNEQFF. CDR3 DNA: TGTGCCACCAGTGACTTCGATTCGAATGAGCAGTTCTTC.

Comments on this clonotype: Mismatch with germline at one junction end may stem from a read error. This sequence joins TRBV11-2 and TRBJ1-1; tentative D call: TRBD1 (5 bases). The CDR3 loop spans 13 amino acids. CDR1 is SGHAT, CDR2 FQNNGV, per germline. CDR3 sequence: CSSSPDRNTEAFF. CDR3 nucleotide sequence: TGTTCCAGCAGCCCAGACAGAAACACTGAAGCTTTCTTT.

The rearrangement links TRBV12-3 or TRBV12-4 to TRBJ2-7; 9 nucleotides line up with TRBD1. The CDR3 extends over 13 amino acids. The ends lost 8 bases at V and 5 bases at J; junction bases unmatched: 7. DNA for the CDR3: TGTGCCAGCTCGGGGGACAGGGCCCACGAGCAGTACTTC. It codes for CASSGDRAHEQYF.

CDR3: CASSPPGGGGYGYTF. The CDR3 bases are TGTGCCAGCAGTCCCCCCGGAGGGGGGGGCTATGGCTACACCTTC. The rearrangement links TRBV28 to TRBJ1-2, with TRBD1 as a possible D gene (6 bases). The CDR3 loop spans 15 amino acids. Per germline, CDR1 MDHEN and CDR2 SYDVKM. V lost 5 bases, J lost 4 bases, and 17 bases lay in between.

This clonotype came up many times. The chain employs TRBV20-1 and TRBJ2-7; unclear D gene. This CDR3 comprises 14 residues. The V end was cut by 5 bases, the J end by 0 bases, with 14 bases between. Germline V gene lookup returns CDR1 DFQATT and CDR2 SNEGSKA (reference sequence). The CDR3 DNA follows: TGCAGTGCTCCGAGCAATACTCTCTCCTACGAGCAGTACTTC. Protein product: CSAPSNTLSYEQYF.

With respect to this clonotype: The junction shows a germline mismatch at one end, possibly a read error. The V and J genes are TRBV20-1 and TRBJ2-1, with 10 bases fitting TRBD1. This CDR3 spans 15 amino acids. Germline CDR1 is DFQATT and CDR2 is SNEGSKA (reference sequence). The CDR3 sequence: CSAREGQGRLNEQFF. Written as DNA, the CDR3 is TGCAGTGCTAGAGAGGGACAGGGGAGGCTGAATGAACAGTTCTTC.

In its sample, this clonotype was seen once. This sequence may be a read error, since a much larger clone differs from it by one base. The V call is TRBV6-5, the J call TRBJ2-1, with D unresolved. The CDR3 spans 13 residues. V lost 1 base and J 10 bases, leaving 11 bases between the germline ends. Germline CDR1 reads MNHEY; CDR2 reads SVGAGI. The CDR3 DNA sequence: TGTGCCAGCAGTTACTGGGTAGGGCAGGAGCAGTTCTTC. It is translated as CASSYWVGQEQFF.

The CDR3 sequence: CATSDAGTASYEQYF. DNA of the CDR3: TGTGCCACCAGTGACGCCGGGACAGCGTCCTACGAGCAGTACTTC. J is TRBJ2-7 and V is TRBV24-1; TRBD1 aligns across 7 bases. V dropped 4 bases and J dropped 1; count of bases not matched to a gene: 6. This CDR3 is 15 amino acids long. CDR1 is KGHDR, CDR2 SFDVKD, per germline.